This T cell receptor beta chain comes out of a study of blood T cell repertoires in COVID-19. This CDR3 spans 16 amino acids. The ends lost 1 base at V and 0 bases at J; junction bases unmatched: 2. CDR1 and CDR2 (germline): SGHAT, FQNNGV. Assay: immunoSEQ multiplex PCR; the TCRdb copy retains only in-frame clones and omits some. The repertoire holds some 200,000 clones, roughly 94% seen once, with approximately 0.8% in the top ten. Sequenced sample: peripheral blood. The chain has TRBV11-2 and TRBJ1-3; TRBD1 matches 8 bases. This TCR was sampled from a young man with COVID-19, enrolled during active disease. This chain's CDR3 is CASSLGTGISGNTIYF. In DNA, the CDR3 is TGTGCCAGCAGCTTAGGGACAGGGATCTCTGGAAACACCATATATTTT.